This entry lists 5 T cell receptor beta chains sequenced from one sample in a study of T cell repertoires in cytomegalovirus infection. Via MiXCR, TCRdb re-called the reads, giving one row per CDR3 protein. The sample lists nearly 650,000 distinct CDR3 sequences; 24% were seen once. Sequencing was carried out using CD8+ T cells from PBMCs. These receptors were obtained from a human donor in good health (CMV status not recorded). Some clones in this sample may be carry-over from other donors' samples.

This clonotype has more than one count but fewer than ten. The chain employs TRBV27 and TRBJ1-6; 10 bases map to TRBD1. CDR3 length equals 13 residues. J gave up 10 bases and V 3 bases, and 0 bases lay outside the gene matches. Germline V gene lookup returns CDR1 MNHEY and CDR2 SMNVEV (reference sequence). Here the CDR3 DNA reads TGTGCCAGCAGTTTGACAGGGGGCTCACCCCTCCACTTT. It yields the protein CASSLTGGSPLHF.

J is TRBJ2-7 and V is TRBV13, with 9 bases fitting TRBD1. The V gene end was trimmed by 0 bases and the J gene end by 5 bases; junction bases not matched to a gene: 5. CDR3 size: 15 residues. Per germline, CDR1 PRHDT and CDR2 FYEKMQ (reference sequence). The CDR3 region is CASSLGSNRGHEQYF. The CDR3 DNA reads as TGTGCCAGCAGCTTAGGCTCCAACAGGGGGCACGAGCAGTACTTC.

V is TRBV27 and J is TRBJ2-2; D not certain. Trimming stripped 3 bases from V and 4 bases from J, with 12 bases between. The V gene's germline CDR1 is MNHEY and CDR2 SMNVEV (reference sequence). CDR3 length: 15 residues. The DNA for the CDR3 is TGTGCCAGCAGTTTTTTACATTTGGGCACCGGGGAGCTGTTTTTT. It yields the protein CASSFLHLGTGELFF.

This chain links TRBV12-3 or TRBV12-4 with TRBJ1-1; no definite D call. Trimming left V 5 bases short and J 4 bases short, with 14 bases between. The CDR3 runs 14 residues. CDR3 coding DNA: TGTGCCAGCAGTCCACCACTCCGATCCACTGAAGCTTTCTTT. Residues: CASSPPLRSTEAFF.

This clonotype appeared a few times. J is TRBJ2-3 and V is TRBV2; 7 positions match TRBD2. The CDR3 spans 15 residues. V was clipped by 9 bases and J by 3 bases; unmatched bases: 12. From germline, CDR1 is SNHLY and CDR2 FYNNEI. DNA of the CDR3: TGTGCCAGTTATGCGCGGGGGTTAGGAACAGATACGCAGTATTTT. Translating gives CASYARGLGTDTQYF.